This T cell receptor (beta chain) is drawn from a study of T cell responses to AZD1222 COVID-19 vaccine. Clones were read by immunoSEQ multiplex PCR, and TCRdb kept only the in-frame ones, dropping some. The table records about 110,000 clones, approximately 84% of them present only once. Germline V lookup: CDR1 LGHNA, CDR2 YNFKEQ. V was clipped by 4 bases and J by 1 base; unmatched bases: 8. This CDR3 comprises 17 residues. A word on this clone: Its antigen is still unknown.

The study, taken as a whole, reports: The donor group comprised mostly white British people and more females; the analysis possibly underestimated clonal diversity. The breadth and depth of Spike-specific TCRs increased once two AZD1222 doses had been given. Among vaccine-associated CD4 TCRs, coverage spanned spike, with dominance at 160-218 and 743-854. Just a handful of people given AZD1222 tested seropositive at baseline.

The genes are TRBV4-2 and TRBJ2-2, with 8 bases lining up with TRBD1. The TCR sequence derives from an adult in good health. Sequences were derived from peripheral blood, sampled on day 0 of AZD1222 vaccination. CDR3 in DNA: TGTGCCAGCAGCCTCGTCACCGGGACAGGGAACACCGGGGAGCTGTTTTTT. Translating it yields CASSLVTGTGNTGELFF.